These 8 T cell receptor beta chains came from one sample sequenced in a study of early T cells in non-severe SARS-CoV-2 infection (dated by TCRdb to 2020 to 2023). Library construction relied on 5' RACE. The sequencing machine was a NextSeq 500. TCRdb itself trimmed the public reads at Q25 with fastp, ran MiXCR and retained productive beta chains. Every entry covers one CDR3 protein and lists the most common genes and DNA from its rows. For this sample the table gives about 67,000 distinct CDR3 sequences, of which more than 8% were detected only once. 15% to 17% of the sample lies in the top ten. The input for sequencing was whole blood, taken at baseline. The receptors derive from an adult who was a healthcare worker with PCR-confirmed SARS-CoV-2 infection or an uninfected control (not recorded which).

As to this clonotype: Sequence at one end of the junction differs from germline and may be a read error. The CDR3 coding sequence is TGTGCCAGCAGCTTAGAGGTCCCGAACGCTGAAGCTTTCTTT. Protein: CASSLEVPNAEAFF. V and J are TRBV7-9 and TRBJ1-1; D not resolved. Germline V CDR1 and CDR2: SEHNR, FQNEAQ (reference sequence). The CDR3 has 14 residues.

The genes are TRBV9 and TRBJ2-1; D remains unclear. V lost 3 bases and J lost 6, with 13 bases in between. The germline V gene has CDR1 SGDLS and CDR2 YYNGEE. CDR3 length: 14 amino acids. The CDR3 DNA follows: TGTGCCAGCAGCGCTCACGTGGGCCCCAATGAGCAGTTCTTC. As protein: CASSAHVGPNEQFF.

CDR3: CASSLEFSSGNTIYF. In DNA form, the CDR3 reads TGCGCCAGCAGCTTGGAGTTCAGTTCTGGAAACACCATATATTTT. The chain couples TRBV5-1 to TRBJ1-3; no clear D. The CDR3 consists of 15 residues. Germline V CDR1 and CDR2: SGHRS, YFSETQ. The V end was cut by 0 bases, the J end by 1 base, with 8 bases between.

The sample holds many counts of this clonotype. The CDR3 DNA reads TGTGCCAGCTCAAATGACAATTCTGGAGTGGATACGCAGTATTTT. This codes for CASSNDNSGVDTQYF. The chain combines TRBV11-2 with TRBJ2-3, with D unresolved. Trimming removed 8 bases at V and 6 bases at J, with 21 bases between. This CDR3 region has 15 residues. CDR1 and CDR2 from the germline V gene are SGHAT and FQNNGV.

This clonotype was seen more than once but under ten times. The chain links TRBV20-1 to TRBJ1-5, with D possibly matching TRBD1 (6 bases). CDR3 length equals 16 residues. CDR1 and CDR2 from the germline V gene are DFQATT and SNEGSKA (reference sequence). Trimming shortened V by 7 bases and J by 0 bases, and 19 bases separated the two germline ends. CDR3: CSGRSGGGYSNQPQHF. Written as DNA, the CDR3 is TGCAGTGGAAGGAGTGGAGGGGGTTATAGCAATCAGCCCCAGCATTTT.

There are a few counts of this clonotype. The CDR3 DNA reads as TGTGCCAGCAGTGAGGGACGTAACTATGGCTACACCTTC. Its protein product is CASSEGRNYGYTF. The chain is built from TRBV12-3 or TRBV12-4 and TRBJ1-2; tentative D call: TRBD1 (5 bases). This CDR3 is built from 13 residues. Between the trimmed V and J ends, which lost 5 bases and 1 base, there was a span of 8 bases.

In its sample, this clonotype was seen a few times. The V call is TRBV27, the J call TRBJ1-3, with D hard to call. This CDR3 is 12 amino acids long. The germline V gene has CDR1 MNHEY and CDR2 SMNVEV (reference sequence). With 8 bases removed from V and 0 bases from J, the gap between germline ends came to 5 bases. CDR3 DNA: TGTGCCAGCCGGTCCTCTGGAAACACCATATATTTT. Protein: CASRSSGNTIYF.

This clonotype appeared a few times. The chain couples TRBV20-1 to TRBJ1-1, with 10 bases aligning to TRBD1. V shed 5 bases, J shed 5 bases, and the junction held 11 bases outside the gene matches. The CDR3 length is 15 residues. The germline V gene encodes CDR1 DFQATT and CDR2 SNEGSKA (reference sequence). Here the CDR3 reads CSAPGQGDLRTEAFF. In nucleotides, the CDR3 is TGCAGTGCTCCAGGACAGGGGGATTTGAGAACTGAAGCTTTCTTT.